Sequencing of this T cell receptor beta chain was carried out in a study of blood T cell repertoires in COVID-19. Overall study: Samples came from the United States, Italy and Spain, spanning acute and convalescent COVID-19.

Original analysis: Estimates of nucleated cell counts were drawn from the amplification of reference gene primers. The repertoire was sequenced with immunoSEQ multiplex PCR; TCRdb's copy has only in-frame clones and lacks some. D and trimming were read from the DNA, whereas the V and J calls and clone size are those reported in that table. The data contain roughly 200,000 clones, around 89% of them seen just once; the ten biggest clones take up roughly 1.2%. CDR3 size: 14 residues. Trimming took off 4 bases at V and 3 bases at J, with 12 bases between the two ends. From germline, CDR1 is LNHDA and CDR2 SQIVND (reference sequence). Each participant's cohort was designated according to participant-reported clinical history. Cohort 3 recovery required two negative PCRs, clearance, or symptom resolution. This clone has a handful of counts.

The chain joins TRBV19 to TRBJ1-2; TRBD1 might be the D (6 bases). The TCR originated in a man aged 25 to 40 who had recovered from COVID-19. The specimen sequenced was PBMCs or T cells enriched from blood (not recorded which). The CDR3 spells CASSKQGEHYGYTF. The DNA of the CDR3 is TGTGCCAGTAGTAAACAGGGCGAACACTATGGCTACACCTTC.